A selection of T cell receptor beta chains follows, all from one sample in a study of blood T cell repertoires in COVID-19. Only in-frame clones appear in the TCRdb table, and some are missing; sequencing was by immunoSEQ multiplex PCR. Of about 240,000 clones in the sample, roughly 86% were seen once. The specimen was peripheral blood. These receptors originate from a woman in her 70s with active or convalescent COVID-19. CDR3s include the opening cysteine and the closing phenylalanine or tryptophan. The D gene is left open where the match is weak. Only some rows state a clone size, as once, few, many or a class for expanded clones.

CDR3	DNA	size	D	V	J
CASSFPGRGGNQPQHF	TGTGCCAGTAGTTTCCCGGGGAGGGGAGGTAATCAGCCCCAGCATTTT	-	-	TRBV19	TRBJ1-5
CASSPIWGGGIQFF	TGTGCCAGCAGCCCGATTTGGGGCGGGGGGATTCAGTTCTTC	-	TRBD2	TRBV7-3	TRBJ2-1
CASSLGATGWGNTEAFF	TGTGCCAGCAGCTTAGGGGCCACAGGGTGGGGGAACACTGAAGCTTTCTTT	-	-	TRBV11-2	TRBJ1-1
CATSRDSGVLGYTF	TGTGCCACCAGCAGAGATTCGGGGGTTCTTGGCTACACCTTC	-	-	TRBV15	TRBJ1-2
CATSDSGPGQGRANYGYTF	TGTGCCACCAGTGATTCTGGGCCGGGACAGGGGAGAGCTAACTATGGCTACACCTTC	-	TRBD1	TRBV24-1	TRBJ1-2
CASSESAGADYEQYF	TGTGCCAGCAGTGAATCCGCAGGGGCAGACTACGAGCAGTACTTC	-	-	TRBV6-1	TRBJ2-7
CASTPRGGGYTF	TGTGCCAGTACCCCTCGGGGGGGTGGCTACACCTTC	-	-	TRBV19	TRBJ1-2
CASSYSRDSGNTIYF	TGTGCCAGCAGTTACTCGAGGGACTCTGGAAACACCATATATTTT	-	-	TRBV6-5	TRBJ1-3
CASSLAGGRITGELFF	TGTGCCAGCAGCTTAGCCGGCGGGCGGATCACCGGGGAGCTGTTTTTT	-	-	TRBV7-9	TRBJ2-2
CASSRDRDLSGNTIYF	TGTGCCAGCAGCAGAGACAGGGATCTCTCTGGAAACACCATATATTTT	-	TRBD1	TRBV7-9	TRBJ1-3
CASSYSNRGYEQYF	TGTGCCAGCAGTTACTCAAACAGGGGCTACGAGCAGTACTTC	once	TRBD1	TRBV6-5	TRBJ2-7
CASSFTVNTEAFF	TGTGCCAGCAGCTTTACAGTAAACACTGAAGCTTTCTTT	-	-	TRBV11-3	TRBJ1-1
CASSPGQPGVNTEAFF	TGTGCCAGCTCACCAGGGCAACCGGGGGTAAACACTGAAGCTTTCTTT	-	-	TRBV18	TRBJ1-1
CASSPRGGSSPLHF	TGTGCCAGCAGTCCCCGGGGGGGGAGTTCACCCCTCCACTTT	-	-	TRBV6-2/TRBV6-3	TRBJ1-6
CATSDLVSGGHPQGTDTQYF	TGTGCCACCAGTGATTTGGTGTCGGGGGGGCACCCACAGGGCACAGATACGCAGTATTTT	-	TRBD2	TRBV24-1	TRBJ2-3
CASRGTGGFYEQYF	TGTGCCAGCAGGGGGACAGGGGGCTTCTACGAGCAGTACTTC	-	TRBD1	TRBV6-5	TRBJ2-7
CAISDRGQGAGQPQHF	TGTGCCATCTCGGACAGGGGGCAGGGGGCGGGTCAGCCCCAGCATTTT	-	TRBD1	TRBV6-6	TRBJ1-5
CASSPSGGAGELFF	TGTGCCAGCAGCCCTAGCGGGGGGGCCGGGGAGCTGTTTTTT	-	TRBD2	TRBV7-8	TRBJ2-2
CAISEFQGGTPNQPQHF	TGTGCCATCAGTGAGTTTCAGGGAGGGACTCCCAATCAGCCCCAGCATTTT	few	-	TRBV10-3	TRBJ1-5
CASRGGANYEQYF	TGTGCCAGCAGAGGGGGGGCGAACTACGAGCAGTACTTC	-	-	TRBV7-8	TRBJ2-7
CSVLINYEQYF	TGCAGCGTACTCATCAACTACGAGCAGTACTTC	-	-	TRBV29-1	TRBJ2-7
CSAQQGNSNQPQHF	TGCAGCGCTCAACAGGGGAATAGCAATCAGCCCCAGCATTTT	-	TRBD1	TRBV29-1	TRBJ1-5
CSAGGALNTEAFF	TGCAGCGCCGGGGGGGCCTTGAACACTGAAGCTTTCTTT	-	-	TRBV29-1	TRBJ1-1
CASRARTGNNSPLHF	TGTGCCAGTAGAGCTCGAACAGGGAATAATTCACCCCTCCACTTT	-	-	TRBV19	TRBJ1-6
CSASSESSYEQYF	TGCAGTGCAAGTTCGGAGAGCTCCTACGAGCAGTACTTC	-	-	TRBV20-1	TRBJ2-7
CASRTVNTEAFF	TGTGCCAGCAGGACAGTGAACACTGAAGCTTTCTTT	once	-	TRBV6-1	TRBJ1-1
CASLTRGAFF	TGTGCCTCCCTCACTCGAGGGGCTTTCTTT	-	-	TRBV12-3/TRBV12-4	TRBJ1-1
CATGTGGTYGYTF	TGTGCCACCGGGACAGGGGGCACTTATGGCTACACCTTC	-	TRBD1	TRBV12-3/TRBV12-4	TRBJ1-2
CASSLGQDNEKLFF	TGTGCCAGCAGCTTGGGACAGGACAATGAAAAACTGTTTTTT	-	TRBD1	TRBV7-9	TRBJ1-4
CASSLAGEPYEQYF	TGCGCCAGCAGCTTGGCGGGGGAACCCTACGAGCAGTACTTC	-	-	TRBV5-1	TRBJ2-7
CASSKGEGKPQHF	TGTGCCAGCAGCAAAGGGGAGGGGAAGCCCCAGCATTTT	-	-	TRBV21-1	TRBJ1-5
CASRLTANTEAFF	TGTGCCAGCAGGTTGACAGCGAACACTGAAGCTTTCTTT	-	-	TRBV7-3	TRBJ1-1
CASSPYVPGQGVEQFF	TGCGCCAGCAGCCCATACGTCCCGGGACAGGGGGTTGAGCAGTTCTTC	-	TRBD1	TRBV5-1	TRBJ2-1
CATSDPLAGVFHNEQFF	TGTGCCACCAGTGATCCCCTAGCGGGGGTCTTCCACAATGAGCAGTTCTTC	-	TRBD2	TRBV24-1	TRBJ2-1